Below, 14 T cell receptor beta chains from the same sample are listed, as sequenced in a study of cytomegalovirus exposure and HLA in healthy donors. Both 60 Vbeta primers and 13 Jbeta primers went into the PCR. TCRdb keeps only in-frame clones here, not all; method: immunoSEQ multiplex PCR. The sample holds 200,000 to 250,000 clones; over 65% are singletons and the top ten take roughly a sixth. Material for sequencing was PBMCs. The origin of the receptors is a man aged 35 to 55 in good health and CMV-seronegative.

This chain's CDR3 is CASSRTSGTDTQYF. The CDR3 bases are TGTGCCAGCAGCAGGACTAGCGGTACAGATACGCAGTATTTT. V usage is TRBV2 and J usage is TRBJ2-3, with 10 bases aligning to TRBD2. This CDR3 is 14 amino acids long. The germline CDR1 and CDR2 sequences are SNHLY and FYNNEI. Trimming took 6 bases from V and 3 from J; bases not matched to a gene: 3.

The J gene is TRBJ1-2, the V gene TRBV7-3; 8 positions agree with TRBD1. The V segment lost 5 bases and the J segment 7 bases; nucleotides outside the gene matches: 15. This CDR3 contains 16 residues. In germline, CDR1 is SGHTA, CDR2 FQGTGA. DNA of the CDR3: TGTGCCAGCAGCAGGGGGGTTGACAGGGGAACTTCTGGCTACACCTTC. Protein: CASSRGVDRGTSGYTF.

The rearrangement joins TRBV19 to TRBJ1-5; unclear D gene. Germline V CDR1 and CDR2: LNHDA, SQIVND (reference sequence). Trimming left V 7 bases short and J 4 bases short, with 11 bases between. The CDR3 spans 13 residues. The chain's CDR3 is CASTRDGNQPQHF. The CDR3 coding sequence is TGTGCCAGTACTAGAGACGGTAATCAGCCCCAGCATTTT.

The CDR3 coding sequence is TGTGCCAGCAGCTCCCCGCGACTCGGATCCTACAATGAGCAGTTCTTC. Translation gives CASSSPRLGSYNEQFF. The rearrangement joins TRBV21-1 to TRBJ2-1; the table's D call, TRBD2, was not checked against the DNA. TRBV21-1 is a listed pseudogene. This CDR3 comprises 16 residues.

The gene calls are TRBV6-5 and TRBJ2-5, with D hard to call. Trimming shortened V by 6 bases and J by 4 bases, and 6 bases separated the two germline ends. CDR1 is MNHEY and CDR2 is SVGAGI in the germline V gene. CDR3 length equals 11 residues. This CDR3 reads CASSHRETQYF. For the CDR3, the DNA is TGTGCCAGCAGCCACAGAGAGACCCAGTACTTC.

This rearrangement joins TRBV2 to TRBJ2-5; 13 nucleotides align to TRBD2. The germline gives CDR1 SNHLY, CDR2 FYNNEI. V trimming: 5 bases; J trimming: 1 base; junction bases outside the gene matches: 4. CDR3 length equals 16 residues. CDR3 loop: CASSRTSGGLQETQYF. CDR3 DNA: TGTGCCAGCAGTAGGACTAGCGGGGGCCTCCAAGAGACCCAGTACTTC.

The chain links TRBV28 to TRBJ2-3; the D is unclear. The germline CDR1 and CDR2 sequences are MDHEN and SYDVKM. With 4 bases removed from V and 0 bases from J, the gap between germline ends came to 14 bases. There are 16 residues in the CDR3. Here the CDR3 reads CASSSPGRTSTDTQYF. The CDR3 coding sequence is TGTGCCAGCAGTTCCCCCGGTCGCACTAGCACAGATACGCAGTATTTT.

This clone has just one count. This chain joins TRBV28 and TRBJ1-5, with 7 bases aligning to TRBD1. The CDR3 is 13 amino acids. V shed 7 bases and J 11 bases; nucleotides not matched to a gene: 11. The germline V gene has CDR1 MDHEN and CDR2 SYDVKM. CDR3 sequence (DNA): TGTGCCAGCACGGAGGGGGCTGAGCGGTCCCAGCATTTT. It specifies CASTEGAERSQHF.

The chain employs TRBV25-1 and TRBJ1-1, with D perhaps TRBD1 (5 bases). Germline V gene sequence: CDR1 MGHDK, CDR2 SYGVNS. The CDR3 has 13 amino acids. Between the trimmed V and J ends, which lost 6 bases and 5 bases, there was a span of 13 bases. CDR3 DNA sequence: TGTGCCAGCAGATCGACGGGGGTGACTGAAGCTTTCTTT. Its protein product is CASRSTGVTEAFF.

V gene TRBV18 combines with J gene TRBJ2-1, with D possibly being TRBD2 (6 bases). The CDR3 totals 17 residues. Deletions cut 3 bases from V and 0 bases from J, with 15 bases between. Germline V gives CDR1 KGHSH, CDR2 LQKENI. CDR3 residues: CASSPNSALASYNEQFF. Here the CDR3 DNA reads TGTGCCAGCTCACCTAATTCGGCACTAGCCTCCTACAATGAGCAGTTCTTC.

This chain joins TRBV4-1 and TRBJ1-2; tentatively, D is TRBD1 (5 bases). The V gene lost 0 bases and the J gene lost 4 bases, with 12 bases spanning the gap. The CDR3 totals 15 residues. The germline CDR1 and CDR2 sequences are MGHRA and YSYEKL. The CDR3 DNA sequence: TGCGCCAGCAGCCAAGATAGGGGAGGAGGCTATGGCTACACCTTC. This codes for CASSQDRGGGYGYTF.

The CDR3 nucleotides read TGTGCCAGCAGTTTAGCACAGGGGGTGCAGCCCCAGCATTTT. It codes for CASSLAQGVQPQHF. The V gene is TRBV27, the J gene TRBJ1-5, with TRBD1 identical over 8 bases. The CDR3 contains 14 residues. V was clipped by 2 bases and J by 7 bases; unmatched bases: 4. Germline V gives CDR1 MNHEY, CDR2 SMNVEV (reference sequence).

V and J are TRBV4-1 and TRBJ2-1; 7 bases are a match to TRBD1. The trim removed 3 bases at V and 8 bases at J, leaving 13 bases unmatched. Per the germline V gene, CDR1 is MGHRA and CDR2 is YSYEKL. The CDR3 extends over 16 amino acids. The CDR3 sequence: CASSHTSTGLSDEQFF. DNA for the CDR3: TGCGCCAGCAGCCACACCTCGACAGGGTTATCCGATGAGCAGTTCTTC.

This rearrangement joins TRBV6-6 to TRBJ2-1; TRBD1 agrees at 9 bases. Trimming at V came to 0 bases and at J to 10 bases, leaving 4 bases not matched to a gene. The CDR3 contains 14 residues. Germline CDR1 is MNHNY and CDR2 is SVGAGI (reference sequence). CDR3 amino acids: CASSYSTTGGEQFF. For the CDR3, the DNA is TGTGCCAGCAGTTACTCGACTACAGGGGGCGAGCAGTTCTTC.